This T cell receptor (beta chain) was captured by sequencing in a study of OX40 agonist ivuxolimab in advanced cancers. Study background: Partial responses were recorded for three patients, including one with hepatocellular carcinoma and two with cutaneous melanoma.

Germline assignment: CDR1 SQVTM and CDR2 ANQGSEA. The CDR3 runs 12 residues. V shed 7 bases, J shed 6 bases, and the junction held 5 bases outside the gene matches. Patients were ineligible given autoimmune disease history or systemic immunosuppression. Clones were sequenced by immunoSEQ multiplex PCR, and TCRdb holds only the in-frame ones, with some missing. The data hold 65,000 to 80,000 clones, with roughly 80% observed a single time. This TCR was recovered from an adult with an advanced solid tumor such as melanoma, head and neck, liver or kidney cancer. The sample in question was CD4+ or CD8+ T cells sorted from blood, obtained in a trial of the OX40 agonist ivuxolimab. The chain couples TRBV29-1 to TRBJ1-4; 7 bases agree with TRBD1. CDR3 bases: TGCAGCGCGTGGACAGGAGATGAAAAACTGTTTTTT. Encoded protein: CSAWTGDEKLFF.